The clone carrying this TCR beta chain came up once. Data came from immunoSEQ multiplex PCR; TCRdb stores just in-frame clones and leaves some out. Of 130,000 or so clones in the sample, around nine tenths were seen once. CDR1 and CDR2 from the germline V gene are SEHNR and FQNEAQ (reference sequence). With 2 bases removed from V and 3 bases from J, the gap between germline ends came to 10 bases. This CDR3 is 14 amino acids long. The data belong to a study of blood T cell repertoires in COVID-19. Study summary: Some COVID-19 samples were acute and others convalescent; all came from the United States, Italy and Spain.

Seattle participants joined during active infection and were tracked over time. The sequence came from a man in his 60s with COVID-19, enrolled during active disease. The chain joins TRBV7-9 to TRBJ1-2; D may be TRBD1 (6 bases). The sequencing sample was made of peripheral blood. CDR3 in amino acids: CASSLLAGDYGYTF. The CDR3 nucleotides read TGTGCCAGCAGCTTACTGGCAGGGGACTATGGCTACACCTTC.